These 17 T cell receptor beta chains share one sample of origin, sequenced in a study of metastatic and nonmetastatic thyroid tumors. MiXCR was used by TCRdb to re-call the PCR reads. In the table there are 10,000 to 13,000 clones, over 30% of which are singletons. Every patient was untreated before thyroid surgery. The sequencing sample was made of tumor tissue. These receptors came from a female donor with papillary thyroid cancer or a benign thyroid nodule (not recorded which). Some clones in this sample may be carry-over from other donors' samples.

Judged by abundance, this clone is medium-sized. The chain links TRBV5-1 to TRBJ1-1; perhaps TRBD1 as D (6 bases). Germline assignment: CDR1 SGHRS and CDR2 YFSETQ. The CDR3 is 16 amino acids. The V end was cut by 4 bases, the J end by 3 bases, with 19 bases between. CDR3 sequence reads: CASSGRQVNGYTEAFF. The CDR3 DNA sequence: TGCGCCAGCAGCGGCCGACAGGTTAATGGTTACACTGAAGCTTTCTTT.

This clone is deemed medium-sized. The CDR3 sequence: CASSFTGLGGNTIYF. DNA for the CDR3: TGTGCCAGCAGCTTCACAGGGTTGGGTGGAAACACCATATATTTT. The J gene is TRBJ1-3, the V gene TRBV13, with D possibly being TRBD1 (6 bases). Germline V gene lookup returns CDR1 PRHDT and CDR2 FYEKMQ (reference sequence). The CDR3 sequence is 15 residues long. V gave up 3 bases and J gave up 3 bases, with 12 bases separating them.

This clone is classed as medium-sized. The rearrangement links TRBV29-1 to TRBJ1-5; 7 nucleotides agree with TRBD1. V shed 4 bases, J shed 5 bases, and the junction held 5 bases outside the gene matches. Germline values: CDR1 SQVTM, CDR2 ANQGSEA. The CDR3 consists of 13 residues. CDR3 bases: TGCAGCGTTGTGGCAGGGGGAGATCAGCCCCAGCATTTT. This encodes CSVVAGGDQPQHF. Supplemented by reference TRBV29-1 and TRBJ1-5, the full variable domain reads SAVISQKPSRDICQRGTSLTIQCQVDSQVTMMFWYRQQPGQSLTLIATANQGSEATYESGFVIDKFPISRPNLTFSTLTVSNMSPEDSSIYLCSVVAGGDQPQHFGDGTRLSIL.

This chain joins TRBV6-1 and TRBJ2-7; D assignment may be TRBD1 or TRBD2 (5 bases each). The CDR3 length is 14 residues. The ends were cut back, 2 bases at V and 3 bases at J, with 11 bases in the middle. Germline loops: CDR1 MNHNS, CDR2 SASEGT. Here the CDR3 reads CASSEPGGFYEQYF. The CDR3 bases are TGTGCCAGCAGTGAACCTGGGGGATTCTACGAGCAGTACTTC.

The rearrangement links TRBV6-1 to TRBJ2-3, with TRBD1 identical over 9 bases. Per germline, CDR1 MNHNS and CDR2 SASEGT. J lost 0 bases, V lost 2 bases, and 6 bases had no gene match. The CDR3 has 17 residues. The DNA of the CDR3 is TGTGCCAGCAGTGAATCAACGACAGGGGGGAGCACAGATACGCAGTATTTT. This codes for CASSESTTGGSTDTQYF.

The CDR3 DNA follows: TGCGCCAGCAGCTACGATAGATCTAGCACAGATACGCAGTATTTT. It translates to CASSYDRSSTDTQYF. The rearrangement uses TRBV5-1 and TRBJ2-3; D remains unclear. Germline CDR1 SGHRS, CDR2 YFSETQ. CDR3 length: 15 amino acids. The germline V and J ends were trimmed by 3 bases and 0 bases, with 11 bases remaining between them.

DNA for the CDR3: TGTGCCAGCAGCTGGGTCTCCGAGCAGTACTTC. This gives the protein CASSWVSEQYF. The rearrangement links TRBV6-5 to TRBJ2-7; D is unclear. Per germline, CDR1 MNHEY and CDR2 SVGAGI. This CDR3 region has 11 residues. Trimming left V 6 bases short and J 6 bases short, with 9 bases between.

J is TRBJ2-5 and V is TRBV30; 10 bases fit TRBD1. The V and J ends lost 2 bases and 6 bases, in that order; junction bases with no gene match: 3. The CDR3 has 13 amino acids. The germline gives CDR1 GTSNPN, CDR2 SVGIG (reference sequence). CDR3 in amino acids: CAWSPGQGQTQYF. For the CDR3, the DNA is TGTGCCTGGAGTCCGGGACAGGGGCAGACCCAGTACTTC.

This sequence joins TRBV11-1 and TRBJ2-7; 8 bases fit TRBD2. CDR1 is SGHAT, CDR2 FQDESV, per germline (reference sequence). V dropped 1 base and J dropped 0; count of bases not matched to a gene: 5. The CDR3 loop spans 16 amino acids. DNA of the CDR3: TGTGCCAGCAGCTTAGAAGCGGGAGACCCCTCCTACGAGCAGTACTTC. Translation gives CASSLEAGDPSYEQYF.

This clone was observed a handful of times. The chain uses TRBV6-2 or TRBV6-3 and TRBJ2-1; 8 bases agree with TRBD2. With 5 bases clipped from V and 9 bases from J, the junction kept 9 bases outside the gene matches. Germline V gene sequence: CDR1 MNHEY, CDR2 SVGEGT. The CDR3 spans 14 residues. CDR3 DNA sequence: TGTGCCAGCAGTCCCGGACTAGCTTTCTCTGAGCAGTTCTTC. Translating it yields CASSPGLAFSEQFF.

The V gene is TRBV6-5, the J gene TRBJ1-4; TRBD1 aligns across 12 bases. Germline CDR1 reads MNHEY; CDR2 reads SVGAGI. There are 17 residues in the CDR3. After removal of 5 bases from V and 3 bases from J, the junction contained 7 bases not matched to a gene. CDR3 sequence: CASSHRDRGPANEKLFF. The CDR3 bases are TGTGCCAGCAGTCACCGGGACAGGGGGCCAGCTAATGAAAAACTGTTTTTT.

Worth noting for this clone: Other DNA sequences in the sample encode the same CDR3. The chain couples TRBV11-1 to TRBJ2-3; perhaps TRBD1 as D (6 bases). The CDR3 covers 15 residues. Per the germline V gene, CDR1 is SGHAT and CDR2 is FQDESV (reference sequence). The ends were cut back, 5 bases at V and 1 base at J, with 13 bases in the middle. DNA for the CDR3: TGTGCCAGCAGCGGCAGGGGTTTTCGCACAGATACGCAGTATTTT. Protein product: CASSGRGFRTDTQYF. The full variable domain, with the rest looked up from reference TRBV11-1 and TRBJ2-3, is EAEVAQSPRYKITEKSQAVAFWCDPISGHATLYWYRQILGQGPELLVQFQDESVVDDSQLPKDRFSAERLKGVDSTLKIQPAELGDSAMYLCASSGRGFRTDTQYFGPGTRLTVL.

This clone was counted only a few times. The chain recombines TRBV4-1 with TRBJ1-2; D ambiguous. The CDR3 has 13 residues. V was trimmed by 0 bases and J by 7 bases, leaving 9 bases between them. Germline CDR1 and CDR2: MGHRA and YSYEKL. The CDR3 protein is CASSQDLEGGYTF. In nucleotides, the CDR3 is TGCGCCAGCAGCCAAGATCTCGAGGGTGGCTACACCTTC.

V and J are TRBV6-2 or TRBV6-3 and TRBJ2-1; no reliable D call. With 2 bases removed from V and 0 bases from J, the gap between germline ends came to 8 bases. The CDR3 contains 15 residues. Germline assignment: CDR1 MNHEY and CDR2 SVGEGT. The CDR3 DNA sequence: TGTGCCAGCAGTTACGAAGAGAGCTCCTACAATGAGCAGTTCTTC. Protein product: CASSYEESSYNEQFF.

The rearrangement links TRBV6-2 or TRBV6-3 to TRBJ2-3, with TRBD1 matching over 7 bases. The junction had 10 bases not matched to a gene; V was cut back by 5 bases and J by 2 bases. Looked up from germline, CDR1 is MNHEY and CDR2 is SVGEGT. This CDR3 has 16 amino acids. CDR3 loop: CASSGPGTVNTDTQYF. In DNA form, the CDR3 reads TGTGCCAGCAGTGGACCCGGGACAGTCAACACAGATACGCAGTATTTT.

This clone showed up just a few times. The V gene is TRBV27, the J gene TRBJ1-5; TRBD1 matches 8 bases. V lost 5 bases, J lost 4 bases, and 13 bases stayed unmatched. This CDR3 has 17 amino acids. Germline CDR1 is MNHEY and CDR2 is SMNVEV (reference sequence). This chain's CDR3 is CASSPHLDRAGNQPQHF. CDR3 nucleotide sequence: TGTGCCAGCAGTCCTCACCTGGACAGGGCGGGAAATCAGCCCCAGCATTTT.

This clone was counted many times. The CDR3 protein is CASSLTDSGGYEQYF. DNA for the CDR3: TGTGCCAGCAGCTTAACCGACTCGGGGGGCTACGAGCAGTACTTC. The chain employs TRBV11-2 and TRBJ2-7; 7 bases are shared with TRBD2. The germline V gene encodes CDR1 SGHAT and CDR2 FQNNGV. CDR3 size: 15 residues. V was clipped by 2 bases and J by 3 bases; unmatched bases: 7.